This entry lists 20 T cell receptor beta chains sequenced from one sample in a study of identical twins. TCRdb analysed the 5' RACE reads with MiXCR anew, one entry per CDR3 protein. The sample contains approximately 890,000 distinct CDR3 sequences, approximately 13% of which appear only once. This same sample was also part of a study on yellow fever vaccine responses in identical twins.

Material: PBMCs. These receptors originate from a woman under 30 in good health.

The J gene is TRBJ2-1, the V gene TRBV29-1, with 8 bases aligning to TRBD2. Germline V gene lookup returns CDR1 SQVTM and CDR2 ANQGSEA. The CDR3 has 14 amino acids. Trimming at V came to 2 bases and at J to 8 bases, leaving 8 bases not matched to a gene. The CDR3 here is CSVERTSRLDEQFF. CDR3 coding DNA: TGCAGCGTTGAACGGACTAGCCGATTGGATGAGCAGTTCTTC.

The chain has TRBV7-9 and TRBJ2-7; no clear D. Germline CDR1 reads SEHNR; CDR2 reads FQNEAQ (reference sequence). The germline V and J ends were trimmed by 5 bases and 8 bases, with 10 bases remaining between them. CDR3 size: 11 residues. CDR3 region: CASSPQSKQYF. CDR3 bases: TGTGCCAGCAGCCCACAGAGTAAGCAGTACTTC.

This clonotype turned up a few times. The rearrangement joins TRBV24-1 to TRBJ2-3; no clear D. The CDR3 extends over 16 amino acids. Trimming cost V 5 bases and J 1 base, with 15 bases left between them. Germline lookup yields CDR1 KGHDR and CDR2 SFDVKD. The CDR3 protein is CATSGPPSAGTDTQYF. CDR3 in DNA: TGTGCCACCAGTGGACCCCCCTCGGCAGGCACAGATACGCAGTATTTT.

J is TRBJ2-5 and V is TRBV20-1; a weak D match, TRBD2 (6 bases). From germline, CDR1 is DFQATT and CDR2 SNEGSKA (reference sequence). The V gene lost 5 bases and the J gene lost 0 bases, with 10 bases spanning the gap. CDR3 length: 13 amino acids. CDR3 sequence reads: CSAPGLDQETQYF. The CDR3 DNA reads TGCAGTGCTCCGGGACTCGACCAAGAGACCCAGTACTTC.

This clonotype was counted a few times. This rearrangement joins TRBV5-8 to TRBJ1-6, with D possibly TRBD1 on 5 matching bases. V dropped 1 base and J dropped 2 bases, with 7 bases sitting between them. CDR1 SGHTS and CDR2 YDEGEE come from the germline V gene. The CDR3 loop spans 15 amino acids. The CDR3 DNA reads TGTGCCAGCAGCTTGAAGGGGACCTATAATTCACCCCTCCACTTT. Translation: CASSLKGTYNSPLHF.

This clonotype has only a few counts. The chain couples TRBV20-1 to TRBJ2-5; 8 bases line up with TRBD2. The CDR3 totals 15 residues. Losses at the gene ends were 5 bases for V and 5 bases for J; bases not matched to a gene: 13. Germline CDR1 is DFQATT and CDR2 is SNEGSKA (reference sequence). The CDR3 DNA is TGCAGTGCTCCCCCCGGGAGCGGGAGTCGGGAGACCCAGTACTTC. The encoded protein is CSAPPGSGSRETQYF.

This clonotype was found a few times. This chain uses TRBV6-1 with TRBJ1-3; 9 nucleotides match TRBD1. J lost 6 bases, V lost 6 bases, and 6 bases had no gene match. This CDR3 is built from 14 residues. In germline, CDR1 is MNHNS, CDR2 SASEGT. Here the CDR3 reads CASRGQGRVNTIYF. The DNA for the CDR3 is TGTGCCAGCAGGGGACAGGGTCGAGTAAACACCATATATTTT.

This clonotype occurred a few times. In DNA form, the CDR3 reads TGCGCCAGCAGCTTGGCGGGGCAGGGGAGCTCTGGGGCCAACGTCCTGACTTTC. Translating gives CASSLAGQGSSGANVLTF. The chain links TRBV5-1 to TRBJ2-6; tentatively, D is TRBD1 (6 bases). The CDR3 has 18 amino acids. V gave up 0 bases and J gave up 0 bases, with 13 bases separating them. Germline V gives CDR1 SGHRS, CDR2 YFSETQ.

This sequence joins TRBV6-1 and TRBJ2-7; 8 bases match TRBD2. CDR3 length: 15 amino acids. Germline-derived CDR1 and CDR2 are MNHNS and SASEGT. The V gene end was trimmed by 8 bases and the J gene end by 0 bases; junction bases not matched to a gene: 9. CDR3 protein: CASGVTSGSSYEQYF. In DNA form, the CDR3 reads TGTGCCAGCGGCGTTACTAGCGGAAGCTCCTACGAGCAGTACTTC.

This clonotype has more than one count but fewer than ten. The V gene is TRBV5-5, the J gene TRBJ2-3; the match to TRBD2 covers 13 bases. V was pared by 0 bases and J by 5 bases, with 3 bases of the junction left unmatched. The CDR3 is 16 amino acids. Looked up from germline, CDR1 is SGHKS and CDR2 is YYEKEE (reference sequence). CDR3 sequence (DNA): TGTGCCAGCAGCTTGGGGGGGACTAGCGGGGTAGATACGCAGTATTTT. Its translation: CASSLGGTSGVDTQYF.

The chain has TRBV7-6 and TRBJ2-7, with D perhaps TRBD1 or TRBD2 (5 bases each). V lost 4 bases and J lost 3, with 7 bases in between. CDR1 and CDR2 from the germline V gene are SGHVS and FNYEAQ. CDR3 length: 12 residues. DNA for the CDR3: TGTGCCAGCAGCTGGGACCACTACGAGCAGTACGTC. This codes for CASSWDHYEQYV.

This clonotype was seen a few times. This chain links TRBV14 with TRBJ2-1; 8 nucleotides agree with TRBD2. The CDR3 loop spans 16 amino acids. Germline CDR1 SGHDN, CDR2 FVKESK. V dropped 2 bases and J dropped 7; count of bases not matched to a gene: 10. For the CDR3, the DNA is TGTGCCAGCAGCCAAAGGCGACTAGCGAATGGGAATGAGCAGTTCTTC. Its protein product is CASSQRRLANGNEQFF.

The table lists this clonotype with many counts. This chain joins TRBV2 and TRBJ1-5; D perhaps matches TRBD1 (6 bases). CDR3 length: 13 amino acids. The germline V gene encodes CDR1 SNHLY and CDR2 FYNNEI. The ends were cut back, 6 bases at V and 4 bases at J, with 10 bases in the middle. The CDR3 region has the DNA TGTGCCAGCAGCACCCAGGGGAATCAGCCCCAGCATTTT. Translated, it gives CASSTQGNQPQHF.

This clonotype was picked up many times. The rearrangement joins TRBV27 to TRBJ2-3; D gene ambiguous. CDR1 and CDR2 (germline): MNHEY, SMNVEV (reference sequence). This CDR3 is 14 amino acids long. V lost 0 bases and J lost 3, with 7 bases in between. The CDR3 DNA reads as TGTGCCAGCAGTTTATCGACTTTGACAGATACGCAGTATTTT. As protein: CASSLSTLTDTQYF.

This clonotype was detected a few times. The CDR3 nucleotides read TGTGCCAGCAGAATAGCGGGAGTTTACGAGCAGTACTTC. Amino acid sequence: CASRIAGVYEQYF. The chain carries TRBV2 and TRBJ2-7; 9 nucleotides agree with TRBD2. Germline CDR1 and CDR2: SNHLY and FYNNEI. The ends lost 6 bases at V and 4 bases at J; junction bases unmatched: 4. This CDR3 region has 13 residues.

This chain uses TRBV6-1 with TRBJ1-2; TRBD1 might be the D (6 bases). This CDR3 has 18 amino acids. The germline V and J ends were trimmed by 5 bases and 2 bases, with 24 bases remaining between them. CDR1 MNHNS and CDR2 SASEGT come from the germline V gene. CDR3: CASSPPGGATLLNYGYTF. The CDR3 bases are TGTGCCAGCAGTCCTCCTGGGGGGGCCACCCTCCTCAACTATGGCTACACCTTC.

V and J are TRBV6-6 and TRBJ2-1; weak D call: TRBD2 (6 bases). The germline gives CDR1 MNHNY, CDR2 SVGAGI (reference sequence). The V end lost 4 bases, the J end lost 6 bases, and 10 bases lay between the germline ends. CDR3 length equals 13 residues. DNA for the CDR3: TGTGCCAGCAGTTTCAATAGCGGCAATGAGCAGTTCTTC. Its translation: CASSFNSGNEQFF.

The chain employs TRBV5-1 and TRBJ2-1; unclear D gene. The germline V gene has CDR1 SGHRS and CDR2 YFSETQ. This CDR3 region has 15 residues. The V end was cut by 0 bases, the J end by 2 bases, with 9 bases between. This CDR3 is CASSLARQTYNEQFF. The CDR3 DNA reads TGCGCCAGCAGCTTGGCGCGGCAGACCTACAATGAGCAGTTCTTC.

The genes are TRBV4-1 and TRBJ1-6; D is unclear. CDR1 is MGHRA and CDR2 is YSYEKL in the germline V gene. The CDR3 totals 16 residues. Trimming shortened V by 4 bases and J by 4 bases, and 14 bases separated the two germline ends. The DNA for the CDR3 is TGCGCCAGCAGCCGTGTTGGTTCTGAATATAATTCACCCCTCCACTTT. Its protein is CASSRVGSEYNSPLHF.

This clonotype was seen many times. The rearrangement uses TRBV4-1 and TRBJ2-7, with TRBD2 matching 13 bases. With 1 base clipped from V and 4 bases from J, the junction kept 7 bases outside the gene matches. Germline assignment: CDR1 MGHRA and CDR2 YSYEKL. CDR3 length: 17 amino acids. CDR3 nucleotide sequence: TGCGCCAGCAGCCAAGGTGGAGGACTAGCGGGAGCTTACGAGCAGTACTTC. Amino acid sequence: CASSQGGGLAGAYEQYF.